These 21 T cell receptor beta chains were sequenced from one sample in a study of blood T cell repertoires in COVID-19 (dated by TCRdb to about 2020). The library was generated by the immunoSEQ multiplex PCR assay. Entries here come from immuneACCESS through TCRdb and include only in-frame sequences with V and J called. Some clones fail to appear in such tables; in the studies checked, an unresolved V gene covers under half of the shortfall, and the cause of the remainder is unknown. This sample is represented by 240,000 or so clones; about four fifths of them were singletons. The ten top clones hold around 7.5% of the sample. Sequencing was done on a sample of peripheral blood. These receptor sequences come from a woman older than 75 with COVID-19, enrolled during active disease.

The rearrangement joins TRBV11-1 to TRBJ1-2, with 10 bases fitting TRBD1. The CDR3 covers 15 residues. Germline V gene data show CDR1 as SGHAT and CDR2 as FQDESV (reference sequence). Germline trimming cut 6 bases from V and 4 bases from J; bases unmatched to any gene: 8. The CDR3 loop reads CASRSGTGAVYGYTF. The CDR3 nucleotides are TGTGCCAGCAGGTCGGGGACAGGGGCTGTCTATGGCTACACCTTC.

The CDR3: CASKRGSGYTDTQYF. The CDR3 nucleotides are TGTGCCAGCAAAAGGGGTAGCGGATACACAGATACGCAGTATTTT. This chain connects TRBV27 to TRBJ2-3; a possible D gene is TRBD2 (6 bases). In germline, CDR1 is MNHEY, CDR2 SMNVEV (reference sequence). The CDR3 extends over 15 amino acids. Trimming took off 7 bases at V and 2 bases at J, with 16 bases between the two ends.

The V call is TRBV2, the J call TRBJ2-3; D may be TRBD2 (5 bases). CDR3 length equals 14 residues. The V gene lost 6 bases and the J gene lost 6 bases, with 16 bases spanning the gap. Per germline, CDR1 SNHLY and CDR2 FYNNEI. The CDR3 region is CASSGILKIDTQYF. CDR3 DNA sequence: TGTGCCAGCAGCGGGATCCTTAAGATTGATACGCAGTATTTT.

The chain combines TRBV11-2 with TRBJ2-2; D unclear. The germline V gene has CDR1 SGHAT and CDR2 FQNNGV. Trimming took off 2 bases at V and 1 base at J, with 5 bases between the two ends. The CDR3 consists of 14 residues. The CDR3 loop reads CASSLSGNTGELFF. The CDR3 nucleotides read TGTGCCAGCAGCTTATCCGGGAACACCGGGGAGCTGTTTTTT.

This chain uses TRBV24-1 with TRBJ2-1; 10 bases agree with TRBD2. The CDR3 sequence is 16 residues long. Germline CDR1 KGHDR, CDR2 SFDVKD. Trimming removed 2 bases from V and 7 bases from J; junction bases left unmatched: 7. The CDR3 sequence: CATSDSLAGGRNEQFF. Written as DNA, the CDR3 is TGTGCCACCAGTGATTCTTTAGCGGGGGGACGGAATGAGCAGTTCTTC.

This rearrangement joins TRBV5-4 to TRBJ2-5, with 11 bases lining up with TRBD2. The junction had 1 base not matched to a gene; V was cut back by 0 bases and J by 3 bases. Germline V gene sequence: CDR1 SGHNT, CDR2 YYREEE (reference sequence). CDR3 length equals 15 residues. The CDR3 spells CASSLGGLAEETQYF. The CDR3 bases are TGTGCCAGCAGCTTGGGGGGACTAGCGGAAGAGACCCAGTACTTC.

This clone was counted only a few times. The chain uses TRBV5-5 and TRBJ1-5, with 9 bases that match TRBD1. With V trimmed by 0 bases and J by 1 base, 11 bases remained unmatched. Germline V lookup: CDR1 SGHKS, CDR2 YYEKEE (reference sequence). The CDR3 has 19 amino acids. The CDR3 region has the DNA TGTGCCAGCAGCTTGGTCGCGGGACAGGGTAAGGGAAGCAATCAGCCCCAGCATTTT. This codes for CASSLVAGQGKGSNQPQHF.

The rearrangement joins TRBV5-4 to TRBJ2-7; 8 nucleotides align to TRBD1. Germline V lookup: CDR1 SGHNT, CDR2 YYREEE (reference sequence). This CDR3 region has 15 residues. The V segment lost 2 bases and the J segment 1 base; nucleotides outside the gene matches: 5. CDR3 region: CASSFQGAESYEQYF. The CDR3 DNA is TGTGCCAGCAGCTTTCAGGGGGCAGAGTCCTACGAGCAGTACTTC.

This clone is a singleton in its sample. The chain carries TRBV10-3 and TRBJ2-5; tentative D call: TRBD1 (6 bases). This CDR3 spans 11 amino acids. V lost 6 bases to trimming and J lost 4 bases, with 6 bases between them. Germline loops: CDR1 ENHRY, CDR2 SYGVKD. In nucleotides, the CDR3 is TGTGCCATCAGAGGGGGAGAGACCCAGTACTTC. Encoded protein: CAIRGGETQYF.

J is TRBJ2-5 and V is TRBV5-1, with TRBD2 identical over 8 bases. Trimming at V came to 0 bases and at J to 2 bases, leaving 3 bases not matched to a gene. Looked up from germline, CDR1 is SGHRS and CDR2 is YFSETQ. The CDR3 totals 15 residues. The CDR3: CASSLASGPQETQYF. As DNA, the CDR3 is TGCGCCAGCAGCTTGGCTAGCGGGCCTCAAGAGACCCAGTACTTC.

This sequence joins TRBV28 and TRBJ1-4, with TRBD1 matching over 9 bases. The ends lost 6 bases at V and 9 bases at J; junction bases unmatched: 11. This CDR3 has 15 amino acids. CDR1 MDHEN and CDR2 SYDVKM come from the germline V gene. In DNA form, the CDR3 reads TGTGCCAGCAGCTTACCCGGGACAGGGCGGCAAAAACTGTTTTTT. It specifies CASSLPGTGRQKLFF.

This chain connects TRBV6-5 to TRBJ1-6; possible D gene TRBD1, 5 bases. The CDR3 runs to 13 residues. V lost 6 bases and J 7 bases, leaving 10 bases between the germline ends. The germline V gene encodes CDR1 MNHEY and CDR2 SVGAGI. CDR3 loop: CASSRDSNSPLHF. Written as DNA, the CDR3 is TGTGCCAGCAGCCGGGACTCAAATTCACCCCTCCACTTT.

CDR3 sequence reads: CASSFGTSTSEQYF. The CDR3 DNA follows: TGTGCCAGCAGCTTCGGGACTAGTACGTCCGAGCAGTACTTC. The gene calls are TRBV11-2 and TRBJ2-7; 8 nucleotides line up with TRBD2. Germline V CDR1 and CDR2: SGHAT, FQNNGV. The junction had 7 bases not matched to a gene; V was cut back by 3 bases and J by 6 bases. This CDR3 is built from 14 residues.

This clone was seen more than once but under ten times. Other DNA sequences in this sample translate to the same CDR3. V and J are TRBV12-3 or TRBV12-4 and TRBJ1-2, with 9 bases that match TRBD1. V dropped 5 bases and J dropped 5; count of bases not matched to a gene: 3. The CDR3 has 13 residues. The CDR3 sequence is CASSPGQGYGYTF. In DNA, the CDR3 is TGTGCCAGCAGTCCCGGACAGGGGTATGGCTACACCTTC.

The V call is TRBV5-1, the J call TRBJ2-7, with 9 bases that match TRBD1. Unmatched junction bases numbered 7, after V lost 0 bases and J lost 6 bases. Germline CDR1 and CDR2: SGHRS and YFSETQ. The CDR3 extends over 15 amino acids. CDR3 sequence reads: CASSLVGDRASEQYF. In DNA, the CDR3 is TGCGCCAGCAGCTTGGTTGGGGACAGGGCCTCCGAGCAGTACTTC.

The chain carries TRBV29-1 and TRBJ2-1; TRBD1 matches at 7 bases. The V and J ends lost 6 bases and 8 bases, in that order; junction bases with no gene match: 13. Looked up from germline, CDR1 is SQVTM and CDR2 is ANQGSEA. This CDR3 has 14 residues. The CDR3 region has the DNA TGCAGCGTGGGACAGAGGGGGAATTACGATGAGCAGTTCTTC. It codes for CSVGQRGNYDEQFF.

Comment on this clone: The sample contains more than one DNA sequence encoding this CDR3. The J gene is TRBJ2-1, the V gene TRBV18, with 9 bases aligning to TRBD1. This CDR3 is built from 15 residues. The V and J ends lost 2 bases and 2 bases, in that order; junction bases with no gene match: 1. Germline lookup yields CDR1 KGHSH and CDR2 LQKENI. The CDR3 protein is CASSPGTGTYNEQFF. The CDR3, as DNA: TGTGCCAGCTCACCAGGGACAGGGACCTACAATGAGCAGTTCTTC.

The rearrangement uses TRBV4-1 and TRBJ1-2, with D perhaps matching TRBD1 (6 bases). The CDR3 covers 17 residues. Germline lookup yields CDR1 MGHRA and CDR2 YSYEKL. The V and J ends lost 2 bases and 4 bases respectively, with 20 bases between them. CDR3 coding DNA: TGCGCCAGCAGCCAACCCCGAGGGGGGGGATTCGGCTATGGCTACACCTTC. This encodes CASSQPRGGGFGYGYTF.

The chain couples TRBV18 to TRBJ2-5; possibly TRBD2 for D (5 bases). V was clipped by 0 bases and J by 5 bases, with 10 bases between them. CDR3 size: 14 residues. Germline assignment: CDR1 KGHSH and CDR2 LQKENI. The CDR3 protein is CASSPPEGWETQYF. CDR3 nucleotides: TGTGCCAGCTCACCACCAGAGGGATGGGAGACCCAGTACTTC.

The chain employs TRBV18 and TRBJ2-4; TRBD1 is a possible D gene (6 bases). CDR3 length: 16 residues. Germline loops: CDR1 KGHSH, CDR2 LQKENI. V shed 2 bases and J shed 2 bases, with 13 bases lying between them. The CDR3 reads CASSPSTGITKNIQYF. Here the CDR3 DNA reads TGTGCCAGCTCACCAAGTACAGGGATAACCAAAAACATTCAGTACTTC.

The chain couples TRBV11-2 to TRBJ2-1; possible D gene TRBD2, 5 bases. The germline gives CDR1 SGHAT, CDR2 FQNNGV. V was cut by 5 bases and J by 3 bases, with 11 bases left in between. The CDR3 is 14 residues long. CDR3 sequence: CASSQGGLYNEQFF. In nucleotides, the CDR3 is TGTGCCAGCAGCCAAGGAGGCCTCTACAATGAGCAGTTCTTC.